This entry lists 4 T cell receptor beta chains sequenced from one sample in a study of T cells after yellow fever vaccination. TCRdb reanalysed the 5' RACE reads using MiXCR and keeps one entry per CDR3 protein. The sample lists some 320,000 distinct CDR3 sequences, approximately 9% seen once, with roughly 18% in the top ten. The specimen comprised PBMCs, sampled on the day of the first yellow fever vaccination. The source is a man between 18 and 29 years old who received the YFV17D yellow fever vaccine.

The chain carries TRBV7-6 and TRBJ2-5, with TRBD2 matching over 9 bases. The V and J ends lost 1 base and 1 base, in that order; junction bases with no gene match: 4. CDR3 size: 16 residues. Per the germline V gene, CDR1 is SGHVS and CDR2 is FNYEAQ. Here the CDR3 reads CASSLVSGGLQETQYF. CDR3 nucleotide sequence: TGTGCCAGCAGCTTAGTCAGCGGGGGGCTCCAAGAGACCCAGTACTTC.

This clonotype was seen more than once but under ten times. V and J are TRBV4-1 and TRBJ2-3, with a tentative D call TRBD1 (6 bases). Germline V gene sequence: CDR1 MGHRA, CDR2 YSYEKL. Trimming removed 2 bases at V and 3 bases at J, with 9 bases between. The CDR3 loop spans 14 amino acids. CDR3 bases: TGCGCCAGCAGCCAAAACAGGGATACAGATACGCAGTATTTT. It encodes CASSQNRDTDTQYF.

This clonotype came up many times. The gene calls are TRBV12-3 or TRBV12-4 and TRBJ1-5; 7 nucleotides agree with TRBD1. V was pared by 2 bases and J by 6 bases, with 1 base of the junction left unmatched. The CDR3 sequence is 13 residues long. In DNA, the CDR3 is TGTGCCAGCAGTTTAAGACAGGGTCAGCCCCAGCATTTT. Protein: CASSLRQGQPQHF.

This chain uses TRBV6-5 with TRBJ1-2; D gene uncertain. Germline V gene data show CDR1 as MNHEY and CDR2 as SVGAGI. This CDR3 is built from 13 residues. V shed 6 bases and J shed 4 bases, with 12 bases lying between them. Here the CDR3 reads CASSLQTPYGYTF. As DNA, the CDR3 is TGTGCCAGCAGCTTACAGACTCCCTATGGCTACACCTTC.